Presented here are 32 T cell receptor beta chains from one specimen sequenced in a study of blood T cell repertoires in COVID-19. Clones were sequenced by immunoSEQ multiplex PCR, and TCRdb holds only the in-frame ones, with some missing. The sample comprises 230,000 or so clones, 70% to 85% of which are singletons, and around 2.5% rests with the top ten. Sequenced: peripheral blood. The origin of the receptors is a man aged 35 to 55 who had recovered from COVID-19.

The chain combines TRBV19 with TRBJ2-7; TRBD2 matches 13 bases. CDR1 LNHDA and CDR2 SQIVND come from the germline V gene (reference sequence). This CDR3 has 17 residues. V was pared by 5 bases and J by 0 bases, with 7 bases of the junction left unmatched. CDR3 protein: CASSRGTSGVSSYEQYF. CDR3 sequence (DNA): TGTGCCAGTAGTCGGGGGACTAGCGGGGTGAGCTCCTACGAGCAGTACTTC.

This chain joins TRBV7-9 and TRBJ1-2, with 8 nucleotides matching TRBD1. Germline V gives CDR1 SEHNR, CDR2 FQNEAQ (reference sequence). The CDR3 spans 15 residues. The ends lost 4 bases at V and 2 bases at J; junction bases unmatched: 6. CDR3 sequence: CASSSPGQENYGYTF. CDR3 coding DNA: TGTGCCAGCAGCTCCCCGGGACAGGAGAACTATGGCTACACCTTC.

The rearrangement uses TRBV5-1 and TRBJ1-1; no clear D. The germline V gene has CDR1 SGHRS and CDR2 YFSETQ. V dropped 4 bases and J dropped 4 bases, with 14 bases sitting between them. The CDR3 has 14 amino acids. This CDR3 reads CASSLWIDTTEAFF. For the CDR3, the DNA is TGCGCCAGCAGCCTGTGGATCGACACCACTGAAGCTTTCTTT.

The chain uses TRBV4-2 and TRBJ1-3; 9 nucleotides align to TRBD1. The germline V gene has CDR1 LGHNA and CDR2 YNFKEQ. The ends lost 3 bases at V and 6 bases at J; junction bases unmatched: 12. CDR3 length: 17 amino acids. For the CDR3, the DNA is TGTGCCAGCAGCCACGGTCGAGGACAGGGGTTACTAAACACCATATATTTT. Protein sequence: CASSHGRGQGLLNTIYF.

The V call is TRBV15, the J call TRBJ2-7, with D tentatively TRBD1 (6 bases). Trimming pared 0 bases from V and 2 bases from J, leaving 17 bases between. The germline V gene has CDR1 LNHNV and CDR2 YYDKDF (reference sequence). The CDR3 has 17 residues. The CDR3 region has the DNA TGTGCCACCAGCAGAGAGAAACTCATTTGGACAGCCTACGAGCAGTACTTC. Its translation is CATSREKLIWTAYEQYF.

CDR3 loop: CASTILGAVDQPQHF. The CDR3 nucleotides read TGTGCCAGCACCATTTTAGGGGCGGTCGATCAGCCCCAGCATTTT. This chain joins TRBV9 and TRBJ1-5; tentatively, D is TRBD1 (5 bases). Trimming left V 6 bases short and J 5 bases short, with 18 bases between. CDR3 size: 15 residues. CDR1 SGDLS and CDR2 YYNGEE come from the germline V gene.

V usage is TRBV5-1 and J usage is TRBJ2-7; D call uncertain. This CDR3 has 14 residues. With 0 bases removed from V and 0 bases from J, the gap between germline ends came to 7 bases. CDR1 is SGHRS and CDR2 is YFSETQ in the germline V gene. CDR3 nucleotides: TGCGCCAGCAGCTTGGTGGGCGACTCCTACGAGCAGTACTTC. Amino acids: CASSLVGDSYEQYF. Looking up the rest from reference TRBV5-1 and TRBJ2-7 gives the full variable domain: KAGVTQTPRYLIKTRGQQVTLSCSPISGHRSVSWYQQTPGQGLQFLFEYFSETQRNKGNFPGRFSGRQFSNSRSEMNVSTLELGDSALYLCASSLVGDSYEQYFGPGTRLTVT.

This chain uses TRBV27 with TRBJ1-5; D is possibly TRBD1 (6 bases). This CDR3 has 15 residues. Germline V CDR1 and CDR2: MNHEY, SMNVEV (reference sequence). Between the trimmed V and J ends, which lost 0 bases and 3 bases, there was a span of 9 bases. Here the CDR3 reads CASSLSWDNNQPQHF. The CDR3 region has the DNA TGTGCCAGCAGTTTATCGTGGGACAACAATCAGCCCCAGCATTTT.

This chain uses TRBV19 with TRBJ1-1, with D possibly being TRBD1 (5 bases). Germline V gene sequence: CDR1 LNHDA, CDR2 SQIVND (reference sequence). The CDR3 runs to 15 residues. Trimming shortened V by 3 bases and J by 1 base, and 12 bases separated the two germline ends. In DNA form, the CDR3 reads TGTGCCAGTAGTATCGGAGGGGCGTCGAACACTGAAGCTTTCTTT. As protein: CASSIGGASNTEAFF.

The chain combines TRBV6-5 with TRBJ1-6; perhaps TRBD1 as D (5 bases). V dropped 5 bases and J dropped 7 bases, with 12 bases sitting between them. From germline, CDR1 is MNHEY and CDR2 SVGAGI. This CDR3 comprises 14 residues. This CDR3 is CASSLAGSNSPLHF. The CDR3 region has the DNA TGTGCCAGCAGTCTGGCAGGGTCCAATTCACCCCTCCACTTT.

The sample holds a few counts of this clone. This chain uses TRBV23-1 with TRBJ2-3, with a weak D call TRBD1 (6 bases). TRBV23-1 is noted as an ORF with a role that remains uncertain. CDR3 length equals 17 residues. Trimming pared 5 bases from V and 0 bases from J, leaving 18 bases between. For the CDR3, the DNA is TGCGCCAGCAGTATAGGACAGCCAGGCCCTAGCACAGATACGCAGTATTTT. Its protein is CASSIGQPGPSTDTQYF.

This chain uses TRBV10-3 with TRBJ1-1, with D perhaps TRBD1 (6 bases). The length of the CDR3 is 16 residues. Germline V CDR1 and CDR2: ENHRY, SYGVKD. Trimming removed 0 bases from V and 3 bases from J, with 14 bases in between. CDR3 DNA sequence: TGTGCCATCAGTGAGTCGGCGGGGGCAAGGGACACTGAAGCTTTCTTT. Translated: CAISESAGARDTEAFF.

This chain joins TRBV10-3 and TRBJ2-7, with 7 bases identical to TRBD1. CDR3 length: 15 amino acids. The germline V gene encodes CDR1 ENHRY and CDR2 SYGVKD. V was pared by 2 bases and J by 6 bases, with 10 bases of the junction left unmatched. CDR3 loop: CAISEVRGQAGEQYF. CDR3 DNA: TGTGCCATCAGTGAGGTGAGGGGGCAGGCTGGCGAGCAGTACTTC.

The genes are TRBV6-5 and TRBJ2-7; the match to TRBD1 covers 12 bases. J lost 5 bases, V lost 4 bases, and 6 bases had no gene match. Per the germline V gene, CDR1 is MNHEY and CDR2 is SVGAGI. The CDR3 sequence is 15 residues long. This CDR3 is CASSSRDRGLDEQYF. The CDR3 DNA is TGTGCCAGCAGTTCCCGGGACAGGGGGCTTGACGAGCAGTACTTC.

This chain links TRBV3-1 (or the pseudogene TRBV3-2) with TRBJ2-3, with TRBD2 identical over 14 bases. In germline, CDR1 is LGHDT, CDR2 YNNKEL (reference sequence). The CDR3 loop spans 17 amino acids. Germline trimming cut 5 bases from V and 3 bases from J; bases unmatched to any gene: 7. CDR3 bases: TGTGCCAGCAGCGACAGACTAGCGGGAGGGCTGACAGATACGCAGTATTTT. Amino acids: CASSDRLAGGLTDTQYF.

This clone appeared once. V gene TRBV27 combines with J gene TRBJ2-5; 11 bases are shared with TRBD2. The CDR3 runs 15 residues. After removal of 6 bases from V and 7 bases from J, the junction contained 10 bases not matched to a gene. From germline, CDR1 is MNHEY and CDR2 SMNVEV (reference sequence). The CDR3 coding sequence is TGTGCCAGCAGCATTAGCGGGGGGGGATTCGGGACCCAGTACTTC. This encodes CASSISGGGFGTQYF.

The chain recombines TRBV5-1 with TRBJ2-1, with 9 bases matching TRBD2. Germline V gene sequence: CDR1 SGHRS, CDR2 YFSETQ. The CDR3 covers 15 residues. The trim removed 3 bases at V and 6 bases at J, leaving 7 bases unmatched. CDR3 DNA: TGCGCCAGCAGCTCACCGGGACTAGCTGGCAATGAGCAGTTCTTC. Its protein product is CASSSPGLAGNEQFF.

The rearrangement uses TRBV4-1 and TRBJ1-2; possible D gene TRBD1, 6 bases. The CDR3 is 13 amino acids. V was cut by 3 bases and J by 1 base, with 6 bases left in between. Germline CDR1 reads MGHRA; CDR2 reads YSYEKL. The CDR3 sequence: CASSQDSNYGYTF. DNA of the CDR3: TGCGCCAGCAGCCAGGACAGTAACTATGGCTACACCTTC.

CDR3 DNA sequence: TGTGCCAGCAGCCAAGAAGGACTAGCGGGCTACGAGCAGTACTTC. It codes for CASSQEGLAGYEQYF. This chain uses TRBV4-2 with TRBJ2-7, with 11 bases aligning to TRBD2. V was pared by 0 bases and J by 3 bases, with 1 base of the junction left unmatched. The CDR3 runs 15 residues. Germline-derived CDR1 and CDR2 are LGHNA and YNFKEQ.

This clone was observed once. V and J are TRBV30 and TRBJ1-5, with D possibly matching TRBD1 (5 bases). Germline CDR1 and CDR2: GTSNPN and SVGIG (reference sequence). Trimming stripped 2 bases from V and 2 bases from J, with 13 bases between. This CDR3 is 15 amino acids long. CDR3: CAWSSGDGGNQPQHF. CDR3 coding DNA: TGTGCCTGGAGTTCGGGGGACGGAGGCAATCAGCCCCAGCATTTT.

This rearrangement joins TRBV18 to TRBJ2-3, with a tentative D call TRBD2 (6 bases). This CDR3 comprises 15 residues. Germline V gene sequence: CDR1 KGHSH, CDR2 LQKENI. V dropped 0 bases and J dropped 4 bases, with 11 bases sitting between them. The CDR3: CASSPPSGAPDTQYF. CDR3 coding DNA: TGTGCCAGCTCACCACCTTCGGGAGCCCCAGATACGCAGTATTTT.

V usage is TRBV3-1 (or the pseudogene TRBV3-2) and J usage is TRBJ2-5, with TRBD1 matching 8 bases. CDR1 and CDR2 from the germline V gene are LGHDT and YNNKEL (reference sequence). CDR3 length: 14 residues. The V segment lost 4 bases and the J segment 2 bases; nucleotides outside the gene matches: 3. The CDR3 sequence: CASSPWTGQETQYF. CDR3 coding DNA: TGTGCCAGCAGCCCTTGGACAGGGCAAGAGACCCAGTACTTC.

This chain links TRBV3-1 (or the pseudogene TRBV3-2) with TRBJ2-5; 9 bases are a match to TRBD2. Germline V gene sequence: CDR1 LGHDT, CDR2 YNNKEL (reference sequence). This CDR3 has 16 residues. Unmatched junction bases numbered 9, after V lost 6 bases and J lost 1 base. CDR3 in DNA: TGTGCCAGCAGTAAAATGCGGGGGGGCCCCCAAGAGACCCAGTACTTC. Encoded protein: CASSKMRGGPQETQYF.

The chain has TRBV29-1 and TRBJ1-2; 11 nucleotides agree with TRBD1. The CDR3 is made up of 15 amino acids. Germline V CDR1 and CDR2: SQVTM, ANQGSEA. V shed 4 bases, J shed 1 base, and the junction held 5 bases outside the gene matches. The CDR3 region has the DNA TGCAGCGTTGGGACAGGGGGCACTTTTAACTATGGCTACACCTTC. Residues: CSVGTGGTFNYGYTF.

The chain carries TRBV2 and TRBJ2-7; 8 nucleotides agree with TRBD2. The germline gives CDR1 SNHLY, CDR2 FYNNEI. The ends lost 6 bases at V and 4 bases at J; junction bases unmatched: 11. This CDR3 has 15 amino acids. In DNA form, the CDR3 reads TGTGCCAGCAGGCGGGGCGGCGGGGGGAGTTACGAGCAGTACTTC. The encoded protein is CASRRGGGGSYEQYF.

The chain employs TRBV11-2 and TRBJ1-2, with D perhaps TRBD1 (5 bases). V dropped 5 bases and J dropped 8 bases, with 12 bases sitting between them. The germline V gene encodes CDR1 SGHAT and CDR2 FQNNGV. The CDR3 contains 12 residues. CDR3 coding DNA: TGTGCCAGCAGCGGAGAGTGGGGCGGCTACACCTTC. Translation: CASSGEWGGYTF. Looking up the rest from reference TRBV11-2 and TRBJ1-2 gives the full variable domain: EAGVAQSPRYKIIEKRQSVAFWCNPISGHATLYWYQQILGQGPKLLIQFQNNGVVDDSQLPKDRFSAERLKGVDSTLKIQPAKLEDSAVYLCASSGEWGGYTFGSGTRLTVV.

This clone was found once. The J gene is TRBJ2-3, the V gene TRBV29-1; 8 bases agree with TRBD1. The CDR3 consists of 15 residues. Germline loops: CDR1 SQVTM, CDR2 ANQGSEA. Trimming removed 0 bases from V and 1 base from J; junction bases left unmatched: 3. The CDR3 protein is CSVEDRGQGTDTQYF. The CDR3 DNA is TGCAGCGTTGAAGATCGGGGACAGGGCACAGATACGCAGTATTTT.

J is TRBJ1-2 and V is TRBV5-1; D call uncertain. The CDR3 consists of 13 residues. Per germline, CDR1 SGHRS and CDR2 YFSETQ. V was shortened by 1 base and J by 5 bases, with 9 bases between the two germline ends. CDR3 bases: TGCGCCAGCAGCTTGAACAACCTGTATGGCTACACCTTC. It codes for CASSLNNLYGYTF.

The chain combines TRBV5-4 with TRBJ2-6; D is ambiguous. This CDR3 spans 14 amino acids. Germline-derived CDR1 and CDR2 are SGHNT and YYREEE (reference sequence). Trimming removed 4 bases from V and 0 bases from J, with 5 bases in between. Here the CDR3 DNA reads TGTGCCAGCAGCGACAACTCTGGGGCCAACGTCCTGACTTTC. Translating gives CASSDNSGANVLTF.

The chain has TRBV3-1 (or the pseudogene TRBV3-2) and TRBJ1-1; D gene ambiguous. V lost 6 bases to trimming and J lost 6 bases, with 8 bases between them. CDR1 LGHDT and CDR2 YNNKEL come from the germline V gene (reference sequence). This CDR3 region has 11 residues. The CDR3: CASRNSAEAFF. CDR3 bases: TGTGCCAGCAGGAACTCCGCTGAAGCTTTCTTT.

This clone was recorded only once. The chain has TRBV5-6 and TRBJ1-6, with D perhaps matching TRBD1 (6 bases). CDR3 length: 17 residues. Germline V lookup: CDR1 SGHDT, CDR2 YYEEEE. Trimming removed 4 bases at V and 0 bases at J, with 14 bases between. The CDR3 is CASSPQGESSYNSPLHF. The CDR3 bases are TGTGCCAGCAGCCCACAGGGCGAAAGCTCCTATAATTCACCCCTCCACTTT.

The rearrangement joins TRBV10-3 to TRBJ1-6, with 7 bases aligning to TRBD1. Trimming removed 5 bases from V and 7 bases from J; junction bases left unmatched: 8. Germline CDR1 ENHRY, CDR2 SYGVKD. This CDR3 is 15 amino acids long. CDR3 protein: CAISSTTGQNSPLHF. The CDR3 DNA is TGTGCCATCAGTTCAACGACAGGGCAGAATTCACCCCTCCACTTT.